This record concerns one T cell receptor beta chain sequence. The sample is drawn from a study of control samples from healthy donors and cancer patients. This table comes from immunoSEQ multiplex PCR, and its TCRdb copy is limited to in-frame clones, with some not included. The table has about 170,000 clones, 90% to 95% seen once. After removal of 2 bases from V and 10 bases from J, the junction contained 8 bases not matched to a gene. Germline V gene lookup returns CDR1 MNHEY and CDR2 SMNVEV (reference sequence). The CDR3 is 15 residues long. The origin of this receptor is a woman in her thirties in good health. Sample: blood. The chain is built from TRBV27 and TRBJ1-4, with 9 bases fitting TRBD1. The CDR3 bases are TGTGCCAGCAGTTTACTTACAGGGGGCACCACAAAACTGTTTTTT. It codes for CASSLLTGGTTKLFF.